This TCR beta chain was recorded in a study of shared T cell receptors in the human thymus. Trimming cost V 5 bases and J 4 bases; bases outside gene matches: 8. This CDR3 region has 15 residues. CDR1 and CDR2 (germline): MNHNS, SASEGT. This clone has a single count. Profiled with immunoSEQ multiplex PCR; TCRdb holds only in-frame clones, not every one. The repertoire has approximately 400,000 clones, 95% of them found once; the top ten carry 0.015% to 0.025%. Sequenced material: thymocytes. The source is a human donor. V gene TRBV6-1 combines with J gene TRBJ1-1; 9 bases align to TRBD1. The DNA for the CDR3 is TGTGCCAGCAGTCCCCGGACAGGGGTTGCCACTGAAGCTTTCTTT. Its protein is CASSPRTGVATEAFF.